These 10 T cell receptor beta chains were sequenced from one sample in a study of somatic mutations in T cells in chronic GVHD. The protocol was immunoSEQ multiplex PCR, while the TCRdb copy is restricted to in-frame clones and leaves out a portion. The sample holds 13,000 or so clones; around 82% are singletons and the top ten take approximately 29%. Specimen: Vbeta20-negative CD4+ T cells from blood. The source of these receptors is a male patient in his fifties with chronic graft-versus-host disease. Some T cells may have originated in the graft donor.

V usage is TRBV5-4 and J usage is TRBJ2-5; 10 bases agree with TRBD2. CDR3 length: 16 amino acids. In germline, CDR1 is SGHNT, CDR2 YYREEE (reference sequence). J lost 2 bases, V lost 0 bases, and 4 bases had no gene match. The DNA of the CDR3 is TGTGCCAGCAGCTTGGGACTAGCGGGTTCTCAAGAGACCCAGTACTTC. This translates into CASSLGLAGSQETQYF.

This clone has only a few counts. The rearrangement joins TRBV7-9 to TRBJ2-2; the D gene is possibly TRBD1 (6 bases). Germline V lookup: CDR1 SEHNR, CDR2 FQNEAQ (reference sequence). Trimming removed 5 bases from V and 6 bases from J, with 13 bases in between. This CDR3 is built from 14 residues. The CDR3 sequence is CASSPGSGAGELFF. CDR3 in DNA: TGTGCCAGCAGCCCCGGGTCAGGGGCCGGGGAGCTGTTTTTT.

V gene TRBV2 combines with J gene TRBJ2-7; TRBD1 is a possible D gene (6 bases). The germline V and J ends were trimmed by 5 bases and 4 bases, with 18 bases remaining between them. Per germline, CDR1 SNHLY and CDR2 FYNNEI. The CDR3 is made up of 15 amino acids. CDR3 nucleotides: TGTGCCAGCAGTTACGGGCTAGTGGGGGCTTACGAGCAGTACTTC. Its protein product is CASSYGLVGAYEQYF.

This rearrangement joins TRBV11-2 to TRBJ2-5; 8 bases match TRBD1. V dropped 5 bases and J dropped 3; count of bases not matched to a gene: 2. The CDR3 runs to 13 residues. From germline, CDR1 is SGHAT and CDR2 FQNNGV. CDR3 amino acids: CASSRTGKETQYF. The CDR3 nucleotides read TGTGCCAGCAGCAGGACAGGGAAAGAGACCCAGTACTTC.

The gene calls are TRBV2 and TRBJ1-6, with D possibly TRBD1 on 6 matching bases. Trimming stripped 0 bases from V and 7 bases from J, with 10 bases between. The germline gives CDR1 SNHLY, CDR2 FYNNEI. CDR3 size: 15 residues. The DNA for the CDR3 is TGTGCCAGCAGTGAAGCTGGCCAGGGGAATTCACCCCTCCACTTT. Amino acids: CASSEAGQGNSPLHF.

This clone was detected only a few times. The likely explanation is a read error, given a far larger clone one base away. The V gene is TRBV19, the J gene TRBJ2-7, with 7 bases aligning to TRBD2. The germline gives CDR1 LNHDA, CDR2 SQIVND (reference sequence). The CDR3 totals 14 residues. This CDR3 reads CTSSMAGVLDEQYF. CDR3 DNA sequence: TGTACCAGTAGTATGGCGGGAGTCCTCGACGAGCAGTACTTC.

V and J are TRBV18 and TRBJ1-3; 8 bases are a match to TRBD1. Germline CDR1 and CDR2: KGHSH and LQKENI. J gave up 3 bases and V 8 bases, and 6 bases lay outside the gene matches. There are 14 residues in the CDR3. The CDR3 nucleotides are TGTGCCAGCACTTCGACAGGGGATGGAAACACCATATATTTT. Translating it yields CASTSTGDGNTIYF. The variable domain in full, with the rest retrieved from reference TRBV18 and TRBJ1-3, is NAGVMQNPRHLVRRRGQEARLRCSPMKGHSHVYWYRQLPEEGLKFMVYLQKENIIDESGMPKERFSAEFPKEGPSILRIQQVVRGDSAAYFCASTSTGDGNTIYFGEGSWLTVV.

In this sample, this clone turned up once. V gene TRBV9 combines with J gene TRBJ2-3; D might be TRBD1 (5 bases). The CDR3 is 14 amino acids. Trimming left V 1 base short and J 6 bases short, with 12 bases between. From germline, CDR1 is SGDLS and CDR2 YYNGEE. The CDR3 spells CASSVRGSWDTQYF. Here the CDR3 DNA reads TGTGCCAGCAGCGTAAGGGGTAGCTGGGATACGCAGTATTTT.

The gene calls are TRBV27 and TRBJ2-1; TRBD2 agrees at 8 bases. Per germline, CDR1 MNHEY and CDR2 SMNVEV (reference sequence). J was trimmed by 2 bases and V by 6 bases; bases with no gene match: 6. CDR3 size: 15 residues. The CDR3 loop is CASRPAGATYNEQFF. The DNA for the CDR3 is TGTGCCAGCAGGCCAGCGGGGGCCACCTACAATGAGCAGTTCTTC.

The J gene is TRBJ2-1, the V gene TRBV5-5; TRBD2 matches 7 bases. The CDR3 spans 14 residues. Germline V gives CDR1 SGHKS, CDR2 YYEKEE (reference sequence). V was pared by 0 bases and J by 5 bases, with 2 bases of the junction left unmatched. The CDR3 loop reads CASSLGGLNNEQFF. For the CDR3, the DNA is TGTGCCAGCAGCTTGGGGGGACTAAACAATGAGCAGTTCTTC.